This T cell receptor (beta chain) emerged from a study of cytomegalovirus exposure and HLA in healthy donors. About the research overall: In an early release, HLA-typed donors contributed 80 million to 95 million unique TCR sequences. Of 300 to 450 genotyped donors, 70% to 85% clustered with self-reported Caucasian donors.

CDR1 SGHTA and CDR2 FQGNSA come from the germline V gene. After removal of 5 bases from V and 1 base from J, the junction contained 10 bases not matched to a gene. The CDR3 totals 17 residues. On this clone itself: What it binds is not known.

PCR used 60 Vbeta primers and 13 Jbeta primers. The method was immunoSEQ multiplex PCR; TCRdb's version includes in-frame clones alone and lacks a portion of them. This table holds about 170,000 clones, roughly 80% found once. Whole-study results and caveats: According to the study, 160 or so TCR beta chains were cytomegalovirus-associated.

The sequenced sample consisted of PBMCs. The chain uses TRBV7-2 and TRBJ1-5; TRBD1 aligns across 8 bases. This clonotype was sampled from a male donor in good health and CMV-seronegative. The CDR3 sequence: CASSTDRGSGSNQPQHF. The DNA for the CDR3 is TGTGCCAGCAGCACCGACAGGGGCTCAGGCAGCAATCAGCCCCAGCATTTT.